The table lists the clone carrying this T cell receptor (beta chain) with many counts. No antigen is known for it. Library preparation (for TCRbeta) was performed with unique molecular identifiers. TCRdb reanalysed the PCR reads using MiXCR and keeps one entry per CDR3 protein. The sample contains about 510,000 distinct CDR3 sequences, 11% of which appear only once. Trimming stripped 1 base from V and 7 bases from J, with 10 bases between. The germline gives CDR1 SEHNR, CDR2 FQNEAQ (reference sequence). The CDR3 totals 13 residues. The data originate from a study of T-cell reconstitution after alpha-beta-depleted transplantation in children. Overall study findings and caveats: Surviving recipient T cells and intrathymic progenitors accounted for some patients' high TCRbeta diversity at day 60. Reportedly, only several hundred clones from non-depleted graft cells drove alpha-beta T-cell counts at about two months. Newly generated T cells supplied most T-cell counts and diversity one year post-transplant.

The sequencing used PBMCs, mostly from graft donor cells, collected 180 days after TCRalphabeta/CD19-depleted stem cell transplant. This receptor was obtained from a female patient between 2 and 15 years old who had a stem cell transplant for aplastic anemia, so the T cells may come from the graft donor. The V gene is TRBV7-9, the J gene TRBJ1-1; possibly TRBD1 for D (5 bases). In DNA form, the CDR3 reads TGTGCCAGCAGCTTAGGGCAGGGTGATGAAGCTTTCTTT. It yields the protein CASSLGQGDEAFF.